This T cell receptor (beta chain) was sequenced for a study of quantifying T cell responses using KT2 cells. Study context: cDNA was made from DNase-treated RNA using alpha and beta constant primers. Overall study results and limits: The number of KT2 alpha and beta sequences was a linear function of input KT2 cells.

The germline V gene encodes CDR1 DFQATT and CDR2 SNEGSKA (reference sequence). This CDR3 is built from 12 residues. V was trimmed by 3 bases and J by 7 bases, leaving 13 bases between them. On this clonotype itself: No antigen is known for it.

KT2, a clone with a known TCR, was spiked into unfractionated PBMC. The cDNA 3' end received a ligated oligonucleotide with a UMI. First-round PCR used 4 to 5 cycles and beta primers RC1.1 and RC1.2 covering TRBC1 and TRBC2. TCRdb itself ran the UMI-ligation and nested PCR reads through MiXCR, one entry per CDR3 protein. The sample yields around 50,000 distinct CDR3 sequences, around 10% seen once. The TCR comes from a human donor. The rearrangement links TRBV20-1 to TRBJ2-7; possibly TRBD2 for D (5 bases). The sequenced sample was PBMCs spiked with cells of the T cell clone KT2. CDR3 amino acids: CSARGVGGEQYF. CDR3 nucleotide sequence: TGCAGTGCTAGGGGTGTAGGAGGAGAGCAGTACTTC.